Listed here are 16 T cell receptor beta chains from one sample, sequenced in a study of spatial heterogeneity in lung cancer (dated by TCRdb to about 2019). Study-wide findings and limitations: A correlation was observed between the number of expanded intratumoral alpha and beta TCRs and the tumor nonsynonymous mutation count.

Library preparation employed 5' RACE. The sequencer listed for this sample is NextSeq 500. The raw public data were reprocessed by TCRdb itself: fastp quality trimming at Q25, MiXCR clonotype calling, in-frame beta chains only. Here each entry gathers all rows of one CDR3 protein and keeps the most common genes and DNA. Recorded for this sample are 1,500 or so distinct CDR3 sequences; about 9.4% of them occurred a single time. The ten biggest clones cover around 30% of the sample. The time point label here, explained by the study, means: sample taken at primary tumor resection. These TCRs' antigens remain unknown. The sample here was lung tumor tissue, taken at surgery. These receptors all come from a female donor with early-stage non-small cell lung cancer.

This clonotype was seen more than once but under ten times. Since it is a stray read in a library aimed at alpha chains, this beta chain has a size that is not meaningful. The chain carries TRBV7-2 and TRBJ2-3; TRBD2 matches 11 bases. There are 17 residues in the CDR3. In germline, CDR1 is SGHTA, CDR2 FQGNSA. Trimming took 5 bases from V and 6 from J; bases not matched to a gene: 13. The CDR3 spells CASSPLTSGTRTDTQYF. The CDR3 nucleotides read TGTGCCAGCAGCCCGTTGACTAGCGGGACTAGAACCGATACGCAGTATTTT. Looking up the rest from reference TRBV7-2 and TRBJ2-3 gives the full variable domain: GAGVSQSPSNKVTEKGKDVELRCDPISGHTALYWYRQSLGQGLEFLIYFQGNSAPDKSGLPSDRFSAERTGGSVSTLTIQRTQQEDSAVYLCASSPLTSGTRTDTQYFGPGTRLTVL.

This clonotype was detected a few times. This beta chain is a stray read from a library made for alpha chains; its abundance is not meaningful. This chain connects TRBV5-1 to TRBJ2-3; D might be TRBD1 (6 bases). The germline gives CDR1 SGHRS, CDR2 YFSETQ. V lost 4 bases and J lost 0, with 9 bases in between. This CDR3 is built from 14 residues. CDR3 sequence: CASSLGQSTDTQYF. Written as DNA, the CDR3 is TGCGCCAGCAGCCTGGGACAAAGCACAGATACGCAGTATTTT.

Sample share makes this clonotype medium-sized. Because this beta chain is a stray read in a library intended to capture alpha chains, its abundance should not be given much weight. V is TRBV6-6 and J is TRBJ2-4, with TRBD1 matching over 7 bases. Germline V gives CDR1 MNHNY, CDR2 SVGAGI (reference sequence). The CDR3 contains 16 residues. The V segment lost 4 bases and the J segment 2 bases; nucleotides outside the gene matches: 8. DNA for the CDR3: TGTGCCAGCAGTTCCTCGACAGGGCCGTCCAAAAACATTCAGTACTTC. This codes for CASSSSTGPSKNIQYF.

Concerning this clonotype itself: This beta chain lies outside the target of a library built for alpha chains; its clone size means little. The V call is TRBV5-1, the J call TRBJ2-5; 9 nucleotides align to TRBD2. CDR3 length: 16 amino acids. From germline, CDR1 is SGHRS and CDR2 YFSETQ. V gave up 3 bases and J gave up 5 bases; unmatched junction bases: 11. CDR3 amino acids: CASSSAVAGVWETQYF. In DNA form, the CDR3 reads TGCGCCAGCAGCTCAGCGGTAGCGGGGGTCTGGGAGACCCAGTACTTC.

Turning to this clonotype: Being off target in a library aimed at alpha chains, this beta chain has a size of little meaning. The V and J genes are TRBV11-1 and TRBJ2-1; TRBD2 aligns across 14 bases. The CDR3 runs 15 residues. CDR1 is SGHAT, CDR2 FQDESV, per germline (reference sequence). The junction had 5 bases not matched to a gene; V was cut back by 5 bases and J by 8 bases. DNA for the CDR3: TGTGCCAGCAGCCTGGGACTAGCGGGAGAGTATGAGCAGTTCTTC. This encodes CASSLGLAGEYEQFF.

In regard to this clonotype: The size of this beta chain means little, since it is a stray read in a library made for alpha chains. The J gene is TRBJ1-6, the V gene TRBV28, with 8 bases fitting TRBD1. V lost 0 bases, J lost 9 bases, and 7 bases stayed unmatched. The germline gives CDR1 MDHEN, CDR2 SYDVKM. This CDR3 contains 16 residues. DNA for the CDR3: TGTGCCAGCAGTTTATGGAACCAGGGGGCGAGTTCACCCCTCCACTTT. It encodes CASSLWNQGASSPLHF.

By frequency in the sample, this clonotype is medium-sized. This beta chain is a stray sequence in a library constructed for alpha chains; its clone size is not meaningful. The J gene is TRBJ2-2, the V gene TRBV9; D call uncertain. The CDR3 has 14 residues. Trimming shortened V by 0 bases and J by 4 bases, and 7 bases separated the two germline ends. Per the germline V gene, CDR1 is SGDLS and CDR2 is YYNGEE. The CDR3 DNA is TGTGCCAGCAGCGTAGGCGCGAGCACCGGGGAGCTGTTTTTT. Its protein product is CASSVGASTGELFF.

Comment on this clonotype: This beta chain came through as a stray read in a library set up for alpha chains, and its size says little. The chain combines TRBV5-6 with TRBJ2-7; unclear D gene. Germline V CDR1 and CDR2: SGHDT, YYEEEE. Trimming took 6 bases from V and 0 from J, leaving 13 bases between them. This CDR3 comprises 14 residues. The CDR3 bases are TGTGCCAGCAACGGACGGAGCAGCTCCTACGAGCAGTACTTC. It codes for CASNGRSSSYEQYF.

By share, this clonotype counts as medium-sized. A library made for alpha chains picked up this beta chain off target, so its size means little. The chain carries TRBV7-9 and TRBJ2-3; D unclear. There are 17 residues in the CDR3. Germline assignment: CDR1 SEHNR and CDR2 FQNEAQ (reference sequence). Trimming removed 6 bases at V and 2 bases at J, with 21 bases between. CDR3 bases: TGTGCCAGCAGTTCTACCGCTCGATTCGGATACACAGATACGCAGTATTTT. As protein: CASSSTARFGYTDTQYF.

Concerning this clonotype: This beta chain slipped into a library made for alpha chains as a stray read, so its size is not meaningful. The J gene is TRBJ1-1, the V gene TRBV12-3 or TRBV12-4, with D uncertain. The CDR3 consists of 14 residues. V lost 2 bases and J 1 base, leaving 8 bases between the germline ends. Here the CDR3 reads CASSLNMGNTEAFF. The CDR3 DNA sequence: TGTGCCAGCAGTTTAAATATGGGGAACACTGAAGCTTTCTTT.

Note on this clonotype: This beta chain appears as a stray read in a library generated for alpha chains; its size is not informative. This sequence joins TRBV7-7 and TRBJ2-7, with TRBD1 identical over 8 bases. The CDR3 covers 14 residues. With V trimmed by 5 bases and J by 6 bases, 9 bases remained unmatched. Germline V gene sequence: CDR1 SSHAT, CDR2 FNYEAQ (reference sequence). CDR3 DNA sequence: TGTGCCAGCAGCCCGGACAGGGTGAGATCCGAGCAGTACTTC. This sequence encodes CASSPDRVRSEQYF.

By share, this clonotype ranks as medium-sized. This beta chain was picked up by a library intended for alpha chains and is off target, so its count carries little meaning. J is TRBJ2-1 and V is TRBV27; TRBD2 agrees at 11 bases. Trimming took 3 bases from V and 5 from J; bases not matched to a gene: 6. The germline CDR1 and CDR2 sequences are MNHEY and SMNVEV (reference sequence). The CDR3 covers 16 residues. The CDR3 nucleotides are TGTGCCAGCAGTTTCTTAGCGGGGGGGATGAACAATGAGCAGTTCTTC. The encoded protein is CASSFLAGGMNNEQFF.

On this clonotype itself: This beta chain represents an off-target read in a library built for alpha chains; its size is of limited meaning. The chain uses TRBV4-3 and TRBJ1-3; 8 nucleotides match TRBD1. CDR3 length equals 15 residues. CDR1 and CDR2 (germline): LGHNA, YSLEER. V was clipped by 0 bases and J by 3 bases; unmatched bases: 1. The CDR3 DNA sequence: TGCGCCAGCAGCCAAGAAGGGACAGGTGGAAACACCATATATTTT. As protein: CASSQEGTGGNTIYF.

Regarding this clonotype: Compared with germline, one end of the junction differs, possibly owing to a read error. The library was built for alpha chains, so this beta chain is an off-target read and its size means little. The V call is TRBV3-1, the J call TRBJ1-6, with TRBD1 identical over 10 bases. The CDR3 spans 17 residues. The germline CDR1 and CDR2 sequences are LGHDT and YNNKEL (reference sequence). As DNA, the CDR3 is TGTGCCAGCAGCCAAGGAGGGACAGGGGAACAGTATTCATCCCTCCACTTT. Protein sequence: CASSQGGTGEQYSSLHF.

By sample share, this clonotype is medium-sized. This beta chain slipped into a library made for alpha chains as a stray read, so its size is not meaningful. The chain recombines TRBV4-3 with TRBJ2-7; D is unresolved. The germline V gene encodes CDR1 LGHNA and CDR2 YSLEER. The CDR3 loop spans 14 amino acids. V was clipped by 5 bases and J by 5 bases, with 16 bases between them. CDR3 residues: CASSLAASGDEQYF. The CDR3 nucleotides are TGCGCCAGCAGCTTAGCAGCATCGGGCGACGAGCAGTACTTC.

Comment on this clonotype: The library was designed around alpha chains, so this beta chain is a stray read whose abundance carries little weight. The chain couples TRBV6-1 to TRBJ2-1, with D perhaps matching TRBD1 (5 bases). Germline-derived CDR1 and CDR2 are MNHNS and SASEGT. There are 15 residues in the CDR3. V lost 3 bases and J lost 2, with 11 bases in between. The CDR3 sequence: CASSEEKGPYNEQFF. The DNA of the CDR3 is TGTGCCAGCAGTGAGGAGAAGGGGCCCTACAATGAGCAGTTCTTC.